This T cell receptor (beta chain) was documented in a study of graft-versus-host responses after intestinal transplantation. In the study overall: Recipients across the board were started on anti-thymocyte globulin induction, then kept on tacrolimus and steroids for two to three years.

Measured with immunoSEQ multiplex PCR; TCRdb has only the in-frame clones, and not every one. There are approximately 20,000 clones in the sample; approximately 86% occur only once, and 9.4% lies in the top ten. Trimming pared 3 bases from V and 2 bases from J, leaving 8 bases between. The CDR3 totals 15 residues. CDR1 is KGHSH and CDR2 is LQKENI in the germline V gene. Source: PBMCs, taken about 240 days after intestinal transplant. The receptor was derived from a human patient who received an intestinal transplant, so some T cells may come from the graft donor. The chain has TRBV18 and TRBJ2-6; no reliable D call. The CDR3 bases are TGTGCCAGCTCACCGGACCCGACTGGGGCCAACGTCCTGACTTTC. As protein: CASSPDPTGANVLTF. Drawing the rest from reference TRBV18 and TRBJ2-6, the complete variable domain is NAGVMQNPRHLVRRRGQEARLRCSPMKGHSHVYWYRQLPEEGLKFMVYLQKENIIDESGMPKERFSAEFPKEGPSILRIQQVVRGDSAAYFCASSPDPTGANVLTFGAGSRLTVL.